The clone carrying this TCR beta chain was seen a handful of times. Antigen specificity is unknown. The CDR3 covers 14 residues. The V gene's germline CDR1 is WSHSY and CDR2 SAAADI. V was clipped by 7 bases and J by 0 bases, with 12 bases between them. Samples from alopecia areata patients were lesional scalp punch biopsies and peripheral blood. The sample belongs to a study of CD8+ T cells in alopecia areata. Study outcomes and limitations: Resident alphabeta T-cell populations of normal skin are likewise subject to sequencing in scalp samples.

cDNA serving as the sequencing template came from extracted, reverse transcribed RNA. Here immunoSEQ multiplex PCR was the method, and the copy in TCRdb shows in-frame clones only, minus some. The sample holds approximately 59,000 clones, around 49% seen once. Specimen: CD8+ T cells sorted from blood, collected at week 0. This receptor was taken from a human donor with alopecia areata. The chain has TRBV10-2 and TRBJ1-1, with D unresolved. CDR3 residues: CASNGLGMNTEAFF. The CDR3 DNA sequence: TGCGCCAGCAACGGTCTGGGCATGAACACTGAAGCTTTCTTT.